Listed here are 30 T cell receptor beta chains from one sample, sequenced in a study of CD8+ T cells in alopecia areata. Treatment defined: oral pan-JAK inhibitor, 5-10 mg twice daily. Extracted from the samples, RNA was reverse transcribed into cDNA to serve as the sequencing template. Measured with immunoSEQ multiplex PCR; TCRdb has only the in-frame clones, and not every one. The sample consists of about 190,000 clones, approximately 56% of them appearing once. The sample consisted of CD4+ T cells sorted from blood, taken at week 4, from a patient treated with tofacitinib. Receptors originate from a human donor with alopecia areata.

This sequence joins TRBV6-5 and TRBJ2-5, with D maybe TRBD2 (6 bases). Between the trimmed V and J ends, which lost 6 bases and 2 bases, there was a span of 16 bases. The CDR3 is made up of 15 amino acids. CDR1 is MNHEY, CDR2 SVGAGI, per germline. CDR3 residues: CASSSVWAGQETQYF. The CDR3 DNA follows: TGTGCCAGCAGCTCCGTCTGGGCGGGACAAGAGACCCAGTACTTC.

Only a few counts were recorded for this clone. V gene TRBV9 combines with J gene TRBJ2-1; D gene unclear. V lost 0 bases and J lost 5, with 6 bases in between. The CDR3 is made up of 13 amino acids. The germline V gene has CDR1 SGDLS and CDR2 YYNGEE. CDR3 protein: CASSVVPDNEQFF. As DNA, the CDR3 is TGTGCCAGCAGCGTAGTACCCGACAATGAGCAGTTCTTC. Variable domain in full (rest from reference TRBV9 and TRBJ2-1): DSGVTQTPKHLITATGQRVTLRCSPRSGDLSVYWYQQSLDQGLQFLIQYYNGEERAKGNILERFSAQQFPDLHSELNLSSLELGDSALYFCASSVVPDNEQFFGPGTRLTVL.

CDR3 DNA sequence: TGTGCCAGCAGCCAGAGCACCGGGGAGCTGTTTTTT. This encodes CASSQSTGELFF. The V gene is TRBV7-9, the J gene TRBJ2-2; D gene ambiguous. The length of the CDR3 is 12 residues. V lost 5 bases and J 4 bases, leaving 5 bases between the germline ends. From germline, CDR1 is SEHNR and CDR2 FQNEAQ (reference sequence).

The rearrangement uses TRBV10-3 and TRBJ1-1; D gene unclear. The CDR3 has 13 amino acids. Trimming stripped 2 bases from V and 11 bases from J, with 15 bases between. CDR1 ENHRY and CDR2 SYGVKD come from the germline V gene. The CDR3 DNA reads as TGTGCCATCAGTGAGCCGCGGGCGCAATTGGCTTTCTTT. It yields the protein CAISEPRAQLAFF.

The chain employs TRBV15 and TRBJ1-3; 12 bases line up with TRBD1. V dropped 5 bases and J dropped 5; count of bases not matched to a gene: 4. Germline CDR1 LNHNV, CDR2 YYDKDF (reference sequence). The CDR3 is 15 amino acids. The CDR3 sequence is CATSRGQGARNTIYF. The CDR3 bases are TGTGCCACCAGCCGGGGACAGGGGGCGAGAAACACCATATATTTT.

A single count supports this clone. The chain has TRBV5-6 and TRBJ1-2, with 10 bases fitting TRBD1. V was pared by 4 bases and J by 2 bases, with 2 bases of the junction left unmatched. Germline assignment: CDR1 SGHDT and CDR2 YYEEEE. CDR3 length equals 14 residues. The CDR3 nucleotides read TGTGCCAGCAGCCCGGGACAGGGGAACTATGGCTACACCTTC. Amino acid sequence: CASSPGQGNYGYTF.

This clone was seen only once. The chain recombines TRBV4-3 with TRBJ2-3; no firm D call. The CDR3 runs 15 residues. Trimming shortened V by 0 bases and J by 5 bases, and 12 bases separated the two germline ends. Germline loops: CDR1 LGHNA, CDR2 YSLEER. The CDR3 DNA is TGCGCCAGCAGCCAAGAGGTAGTCGTCGGAGATACGCAGTATTTT. Translating gives CASSQEVVVGDTQYF.

This clone was seen a few times. The V call is TRBV28, the J call TRBJ1-3, with a possible D match to TRBD1 (6 bases). Germline CDR1 and CDR2: MDHEN and SYDVKM. The CDR3 is 15 residues long. The ends were cut back, 7 bases at V and 0 bases at J, with 13 bases in the middle. The CDR3 here is CASTPRGLSGNTIYF. The CDR3, as DNA: TGTGCCAGCACCCCACGGGGGCTCTCTGGAAACACCATATATTTT.

The J gene is TRBJ2-2, the V gene TRBV6-5; 11 bases agree with TRBD2. The germline V gene has CDR1 MNHEY and CDR2 SVGAGI. This CDR3 is 14 amino acids long. V was clipped by 6 bases and J by 5 bases; unmatched bases: 2. CDR3 residues: CASRTSGITGELFF. The CDR3 DNA sequence: TGTGCCAGCAGGACTAGCGGGATTACCGGGGAGCTGTTTTTT.

The chain uses TRBV30 and TRBJ2-5; D possibly corresponds to TRBD1 (6 bases). Trimming took off 3 bases at V and 1 base at J, with 21 bases between the two ends. Germline V gene data show CDR1 as GTSNPN and CDR2 as SVGIG (reference sequence). The CDR3 consists of 17 residues. For the CDR3, the DNA is TGTGCCTGGAGCGCTTATGGTTTCGGGACACCCCAAGAGACCCAGTACTTC. This codes for CAWSAYGFGTPQETQYF.

J is TRBJ2-4 and V is TRBV2; no reliable D call. With 5 bases removed from V and 1 base from J, the gap between germline ends came to 15 bases. The CDR3 covers 16 residues. Germline CDR1 SNHLY, CDR2 FYNNEI. The CDR3 is CASSTPWGTAKNIQYF. The CDR3 coding sequence is TGTGCCAGCAGTACGCCCTGGGGTACGGCCAAAAACATTCAGTACTTC.

The V call is TRBV5-1, the J call TRBJ2-2; possibly TRBD2 for D (5 bases). Germline V gene sequence: CDR1 SGHRS, CDR2 YFSETQ. V dropped 4 bases and J dropped 3 bases, with 13 bases sitting between them. The CDR3 length is 15 residues. The CDR3 here is CASSTPRRDTGELFF. CDR3 DNA sequence: TGCGCCAGCAGCACCCCCAGGCGGGACACCGGGGAGCTGTTTTTT. Based on the CDR3 plus reference TRBV5-1 and TRBJ2-2, the full variable domain is KAGVTQTPRYLIKTRGQQVTLSCSPISGHRSVSWYQQTPGQGLQFLFEYFSETQRNKGNFPGRFSGRQFSNSRSEMNVSTLELGDSALYLCASSTPRRDTGELFFGEGSRLTVL.

The rearrangement joins TRBV5-1 to TRBJ2-7; 8 bases align to TRBD2. Germline V gives CDR1 SGHRS, CDR2 YFSETQ. With 0 bases clipped from V and 4 bases from J, the junction kept 9 bases outside the gene matches. This CDR3 is built from 16 residues. CDR3 DNA: TGCGCCAGCAGCTTGGGCGGTAGCGGGACCTTTTACGAGCAGTACTTC. This encodes CASSLGGSGTFYEQYF.

The chain uses TRBV15 and TRBJ2-5, with TRBD2 identical over 9 bases. The ends lost 0 bases at V and 1 base at J; junction bases unmatched: 6. Germline values: CDR1 LNHNV, CDR2 YYDKDF (reference sequence). The CDR3 contains 17 residues. The CDR3 nucleotides are TGTGCCACCAGCAGAGAGGCCAGCGGGAGGATCCAAGAGACCCAGTACTTC. This translates into CATSREASGRIQETQYF.

V usage is TRBV29-1 and J usage is TRBJ2-5; 7 bases are a match to TRBD2. Germline loops: CDR1 SQVTM, CDR2 ANQGSEA. V lost 1 base to trimming and J lost 1 base; unmatched junction nucleotides: 3. This CDR3 region has 14 residues. The CDR3 reads CSVEGGGSQETQYF. The DNA for the CDR3 is TGCAGCGTTGAAGGGGGCGGGAGCCAAGAGACCCAGTACTTC.

This clone turned up a few times. V and J are TRBV30 and TRBJ2-7; 10 nucleotides align to TRBD2. Germline trimming cut 1 base from V and 5 bases from J; bases unmatched to any gene: 11. CDR1 and CDR2 from the germline V gene are GTSNPN and SVGIG (reference sequence). The CDR3 covers 16 residues. The CDR3 DNA reads TGTGCCTGGAGTGGACCCCTAGCGGGAGTAAGCCACGAGCAGTACTTC. Amino acid sequence: CAWSGPLAGVSHEQYF. Complete variable domain (other parts from reference TRBV30 and TRBJ2-7): SQTIHQWPATLVQPVGSPLSLECTVEGTSNPNLYWYRQAAGRGLQLLFYSVGIGQISSEVPQNLSASRPQDRQFILSSKKLLLSDSGFYLCAWSGPLAGVSHEQYFGPGTRLTVT.

V usage is TRBV7-2 and J usage is TRBJ2-3, with 9 positions matching TRBD2. V lost 4 bases, J lost 3 bases, and 11 bases stayed unmatched. The CDR3 extends over 17 amino acids. CDR1 and CDR2 (germline): SGHTA, FQGNSA. Here the CDR3 reads CASSSGWAGGRTDTQYF. CDR3 nucleotides: TGTGCCAGCAGCTCAGGTTGGGCGGGAGGGCGGACAGATACGCAGTATTTT.

This clone was recorded once. The V call is TRBV4-1, the J call TRBJ1-2, with D maybe TRBD1 (5 bases). Germline V gene sequence: CDR1 MGHRA, CDR2 YSYEKL. CDR3 length: 15 residues. Trimming cost V 0 bases and J 8 bases, with 16 bases left between them. DNA of the CDR3: TGCGCCAGCAGCCAAGAGCCTACGGGGCTTTCGGGCTACACCTTC. This sequence encodes CASSQEPTGLSGYTF.

The rearrangement joins TRBV6-5 to TRBJ2-7, with 7 bases aligning to TRBD1. Germline V gives CDR1 MNHEY, CDR2 SVGAGI. This CDR3 is built from 14 residues. Unmatched junction bases numbered 3, after V lost 1 base and J lost 3 bases. The CDR3 here is CASSYLGTDYEQYF. In DNA form, the CDR3 reads TGTGCCAGCAGTTACTTGGGGACAGACTACGAGCAGTACTTC.

CDR3 in amino acids: CASRLIETQYF. The DNA for the CDR3 is TGTGCCAGCAGGCTAATCGAGACCCAGTACTTC. The gene calls are TRBV5-4 and TRBJ2-5; no clear D gene. The germline V and J ends were trimmed by 5 bases and 5 bases, with 7 bases remaining between them. Germline V gene lookup returns CDR1 SGHNT and CDR2 YYREEE (reference sequence). CDR3 length equals 11 residues.

This clone was counted between two and nine times. The J gene is TRBJ2-4, the V gene TRBV6-6; D not resolved. The CDR3 totals 13 residues. Germline loops: CDR1 MNHNY, CDR2 SVGAGI (reference sequence). V was shortened by 7 bases and J by 0 bases, with 7 bases between the two germline ends. In nucleotides, the CDR3 is TGTGCCAGCACCAGCCCAGCCAAAAACATTCAGTACTTC. Encoded protein: CASTSPAKNIQYF.

The gene calls are TRBV30 and TRBJ1-2, with 7 bases that match TRBD1. The CDR3 consists of 15 residues. Germline loops: CDR1 GTSNPN, CDR2 SVGIG (reference sequence). V dropped 0 bases and J dropped 7; count of bases not matched to a gene: 11. The CDR3 protein is CAWSVLTGVYSGYTF. In nucleotides, the CDR3 is TGTGCCTGGAGTGTACTAACAGGGGTTTACTCTGGCTACACCTTC. The full variable domain, completed using reference TRBV30 and TRBJ1-2, is SQTIHQWPATLVQPVGSPLSLECTVEGTSNPNLYWYRQAAGRGLQLLFYSVGIGQISSEVPQNLSASRPQDRQFILSSKKLLLSDSGFYLCAWSVLTGVYSGYTFGSGTRLTVV.

The chain couples TRBV29-1 to TRBJ2-3; D remains unclear. Trimming removed 7 bases at V and 2 bases at J, with 10 bases between. Per the germline V gene, CDR1 is SQVTM and CDR2 is ANQGSEA. This CDR3 contains 12 residues. CDR3 sequence (DNA): TGCAGCGCATTGACTCACACAGATACGCAGTATTTT. Its translation is CSALTHTDTQYF.

V usage is TRBV2 and J usage is TRBJ2-1, with 12 nucleotides matching TRBD2. The V segment lost 6 bases and the J segment 7 bases; nucleotides outside the gene matches: 1. Germline CDR1 SNHLY, CDR2 FYNNEI. The CDR3 is 13 residues long. In DNA form, the CDR3 reads TGTGCCAGCAGCGGACTAGCGGGAAATGAGCAGTTCTTC. Translation: CASSGLAGNEQFF.

The chain couples TRBV18 to TRBJ1-2, with a weak D call TRBD1 (6 bases). The CDR3 consists of 13 residues. CDR1 KGHSH and CDR2 LQKENI come from the germline V gene. Trimming shortened V by 3 bases and J by 2 bases, and 7 bases separated the two germline ends. DNA of the CDR3: TGTGCCAGCTCACCGGGGGCAAACTATGGCTACACCTTC. Its protein is CASSPGANYGYTF.

The chain links TRBV7-2 to TRBJ1-5; TRBD1 matches 9 bases. The CDR3 consists of 15 residues. V dropped 5 bases and J dropped 3; count of bases not matched to a gene: 5. CDR1 and CDR2 from the germline V gene are SGHTA and FQGNSA. CDR3 bases: TGTGCCAGCAGCCCACAGGGGGCGATCAATCAGCCCCAGCATTTT. Translated, it gives CASSPQGAINQPQHF.

V gene TRBV27 combines with J gene TRBJ2-3; D not certain. This CDR3 contains 11 residues. CDR1 is MNHEY and CDR2 is SMNVEV in the germline V gene (reference sequence). The V end was cut by 7 bases, the J end by 0 bases, with 2 bases between. The CDR3: CASKSTDTQYF. Written as DNA, the CDR3 is TGTGCCAGCAAAAGCACAGATACGCAGTATTTT.

This clone appeared a single time. This chain links TRBV5-1 with TRBJ2-3, with D possibly being TRBD2 (5 bases). V shed 0 bases and J shed 0 bases, with 8 bases lying between them. Germline loops: CDR1 SGHRS, CDR2 YFSETQ. This CDR3 region has 15 residues. DNA for the CDR3: TGCGCCAGCAGCTTGGTTGGCGGGAGCACAGATACGCAGTATTTT. Encoded protein: CASSLVGGSTDTQYF.

This clone was seen only once. The chain couples TRBV6-5 to TRBJ2-5, with 10 nucleotides matching TRBD2. The V gene end was trimmed by 6 bases and the J gene end by 6 bases; junction bases not matched to a gene: 7. Germline CDR1 MNHEY, CDR2 SVGAGI. The CDR3 spans 14 residues. The CDR3: CASRPGTSVKTQYF. The DNA of the CDR3 is TGTGCCAGCAGACCCGGGACTAGCGTTAAGACCCAGTACTTC.

V and J are TRBV30 and TRBJ2-7; 9 bases align to TRBD1. This CDR3 region has 14 residues. V was clipped by 3 bases and J by 3 bases; unmatched bases: 6. The V gene's germline CDR1 is GTSNPN and CDR2 SVGIG (reference sequence). The CDR3 DNA is TGTGCCTGGAGCGCCGGGACAGGGAGCTACGAGCAGTACTTC. It codes for CAWSAGTGSYEQYF. Combining the CDR3 with reference TRBV30 and TRBJ2-7 gives the whole variable domain SQTIHQWPATLVQPVGSPLSLECTVEGTSNPNLYWYRQAAGRGLQLLFYSVGIGQISSEVPQNLSASRPQDRQFILSSKKLLLSDSGFYLCAWSAGTGSYEQYFGPGTRLTVT.